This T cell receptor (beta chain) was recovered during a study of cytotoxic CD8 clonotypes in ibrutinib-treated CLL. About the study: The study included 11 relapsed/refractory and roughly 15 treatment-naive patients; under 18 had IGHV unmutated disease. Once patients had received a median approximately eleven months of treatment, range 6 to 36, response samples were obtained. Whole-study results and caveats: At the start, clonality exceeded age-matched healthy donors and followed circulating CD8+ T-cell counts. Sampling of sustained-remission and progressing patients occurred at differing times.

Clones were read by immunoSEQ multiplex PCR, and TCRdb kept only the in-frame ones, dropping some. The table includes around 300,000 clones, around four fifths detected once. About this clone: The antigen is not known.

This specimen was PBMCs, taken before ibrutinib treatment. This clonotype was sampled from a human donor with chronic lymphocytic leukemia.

The CDR3 DNA is TGTGCCAGCAGCGCCGAGGTTTTGAACACTGAAGCTTTCTTT. Its translation is CASSAEVLNTEAFF. This chain uses TRBV9 with TRBJ1-1; D gene ambiguous. The V end was cut by 3 bases, the J end by 0 bases, with 9 bases between. Germline V gene data show CDR1 as SGDLS and CDR2 as YYNGEE. This CDR3 spans 14 amino acids.